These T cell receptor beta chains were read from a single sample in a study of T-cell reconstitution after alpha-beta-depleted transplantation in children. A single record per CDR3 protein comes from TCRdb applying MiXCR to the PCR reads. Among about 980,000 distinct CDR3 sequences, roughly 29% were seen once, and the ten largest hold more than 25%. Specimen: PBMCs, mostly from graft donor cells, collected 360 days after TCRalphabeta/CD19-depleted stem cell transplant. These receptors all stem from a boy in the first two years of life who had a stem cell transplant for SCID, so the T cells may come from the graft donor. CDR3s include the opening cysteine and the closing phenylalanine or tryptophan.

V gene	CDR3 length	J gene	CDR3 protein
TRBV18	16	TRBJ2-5	CASSPRRARSQETQYF
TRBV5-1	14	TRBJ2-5	CASSLWDSSETQYF
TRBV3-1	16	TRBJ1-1	CASSPQGVGMNTEAFF
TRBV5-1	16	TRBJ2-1	CASSSHRGSLYNEQFF
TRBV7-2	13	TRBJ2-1	CASSLPPSGEQFF
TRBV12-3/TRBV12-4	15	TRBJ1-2	CASRFQGQGNYGYTF
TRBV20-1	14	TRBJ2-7	CSAQIDRAPYEQYF
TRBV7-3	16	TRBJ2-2	CASSDSGGGSTGELFF
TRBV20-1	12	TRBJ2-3	CSARLTTDTQYF
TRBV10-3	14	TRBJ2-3	CAMGGSLPTDTQYF
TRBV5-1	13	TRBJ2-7	CASSEYEPGEQYF
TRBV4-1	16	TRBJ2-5	CASSHFPLAGWETQYF
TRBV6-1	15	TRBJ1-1	CASIVPRGAGTEAFF
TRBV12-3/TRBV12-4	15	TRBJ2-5	CASTPGGVYQETQYF
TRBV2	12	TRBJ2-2	CASSGGFGELFF
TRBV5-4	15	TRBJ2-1	CASSLMGQGYNEQFF
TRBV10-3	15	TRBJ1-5	CAISESSTDYQPQHF
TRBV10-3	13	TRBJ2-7	CAISLTGGKEQYF
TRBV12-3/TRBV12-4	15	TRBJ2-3	CASSPGGLAGSTQYF
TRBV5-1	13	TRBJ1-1	CASSLIGGGEAFF
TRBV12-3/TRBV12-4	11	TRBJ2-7	CASQAGDEQYF
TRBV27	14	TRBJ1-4	CASSFWGPNEKLFF
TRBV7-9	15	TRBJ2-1	CASSLRQSSYNEQFF
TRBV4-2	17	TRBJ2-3	CASSQVTGTSGEDTQYF
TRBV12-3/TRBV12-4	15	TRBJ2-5	CASSFAAILAETQYF
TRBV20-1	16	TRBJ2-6	CSARGGLSSGANVLTF
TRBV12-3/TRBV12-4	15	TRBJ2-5	CASSPQVGLQETQYF
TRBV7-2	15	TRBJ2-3	CASRHSPRGTDTQYF
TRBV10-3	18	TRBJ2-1	CAISESILSGDPYNEQFF
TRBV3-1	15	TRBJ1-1	CASSQDRDWNTEAFF
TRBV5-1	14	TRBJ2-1	CASSLSGPPNEQFF
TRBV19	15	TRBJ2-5	CASSMLIAGRETQYF
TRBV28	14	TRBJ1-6	CASSFDQGQSPLHF
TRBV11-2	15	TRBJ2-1	CASSRGLEVDNEQFF
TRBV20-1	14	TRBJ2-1	CSAGDSLTYNEQFF
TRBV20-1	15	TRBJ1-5	CSARDVTGGNQPQHF
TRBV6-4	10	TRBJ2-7	CSSGPYEQCF